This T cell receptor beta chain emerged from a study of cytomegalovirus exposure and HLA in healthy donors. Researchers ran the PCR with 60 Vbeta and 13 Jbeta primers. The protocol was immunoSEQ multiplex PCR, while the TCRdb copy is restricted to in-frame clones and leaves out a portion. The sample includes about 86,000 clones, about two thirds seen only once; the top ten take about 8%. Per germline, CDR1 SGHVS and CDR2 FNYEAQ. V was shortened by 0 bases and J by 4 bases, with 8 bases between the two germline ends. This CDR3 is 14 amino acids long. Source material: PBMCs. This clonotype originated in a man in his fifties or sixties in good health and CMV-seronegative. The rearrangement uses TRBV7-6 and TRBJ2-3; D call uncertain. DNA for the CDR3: TGTGCCAGCAGCTTAGCACTCGCCGCAGATACGCAGTATTTT. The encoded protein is CASSLALAADTQYF. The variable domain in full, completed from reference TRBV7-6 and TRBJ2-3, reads GAGVSQSPRYKVTKRGQDVALRCDPISGHVSLYWYRQALGQGPEFLTYFNYEAQQDKSGLPNDRFSAERPEGSISTLTIQRTEQRDSAMYRCASSLALAADTQYFGPGTRLTVL.